This T cell receptor beta chain comes out of a study of blood T cell repertoires in COVID-19. This clone was seen more than once but under ten times. From germline, CDR1 is ENHRY and CDR2 SYGVKD. The ends were cut back, 10 bases at V and 10 bases at J, with 20 bases in the middle. This CDR3 has 14 amino acids. Repertoires were generated with immunoSEQ multiplex PCR, while TCRdb's copy carries only in-frame clones and drops some. The sample shows 100,000 to 150,000 clones, over 80% of them seen only once. The sequenced sample was peripheral blood. The rearrangement links TRBV10-3 to TRBJ1-6; D remains unclear. This clonotype was sampled from a man aged 55 to 70 with acute or convalescent COVID-19. The DNA for the CDR3 is TGTGCCACAAAAGAGATTCACCCGGGATCACCCCTCCACTTT. This sequence encodes CATKEIHPGSPLHF.